This T cell receptor (beta chain) was documented in a study of T-cell reconstitution after alpha-beta-depleted transplantation in children. This clonotype has only a few counts. TCRbeta library construction was performed incorporating unique molecular identifiers. TCRdb recomputed calls from the PCR reads with MiXCR, one row per CDR3 protein. The sample consists of 440,000 or so distinct CDR3 sequences, about a tenth of them appearing once. This sequence was found in a human donor who donated a stem cell graft to a child with acute myeloid leukemia. The sample was PBMCs from the stem cell graft donor, taken from the stem cell graft.

The CDR3 reads CAITERSGRLNEQFF. The CDR3 coding sequence is TGTGCCATCACCGAACGTAGCGGGAGATTGAATGAGCAGTTCTTC. The V gene is TRBV10-3, the J gene TRBJ2-1; TRBD2 matches 9 bases. The junction had 11 bases not matched to a gene; V was cut back by 7 bases and J by 7 bases. This CDR3 contains 15 residues. CDR1 and CDR2 (germline): ENHRY, SYGVKD.